This is a list of T cell receptor beta chains from one sample in a study of T-cell memory formation after mild COVID-19. TCRdb reprocessed the 5' RACE reads via MiXCR and lists one record per CDR3 protein. The table shows around 500,000 distinct CDR3 sequences, with roughly 18% occurring only once. The sample was PBMCs or a T cell subset sorted from them (not recorded which). These receptors came from an adult woman who had mild COVID-19 (a few samples of this study predate the infection). Cell type and time point are not known. Each CDR3 is given with its conserved first and last residue. D genes are given only for firm matches.

j_call cdr3_length d_call v_call cdr3_aa
TRBJ2-7 13 NA TRBV7-9 CASQQGRSYEQYF
TRBJ2-5 12 NA TRBV7-2 CASSRPQETQYF
TRBJ2-7 14 NA TRBV19 CASSIPGVGYEQYF
TRBJ1-6 14 TRBD1 TRBV3-1 CASSSGQGHSPLHF
TRBJ2-3 14 NA TRBV12-3/TRBV12-4 CASSLRRRTDTQYF
TRBJ2-1 16 NA TRBV4-1 CASRRTDKGGFSEQFF
TRBJ1-1 15 NA TRBV7-9 CASSLSTRSNTEAFF
TRBJ1-1 14 NA TRBV7-9 CASSLESGSTEAFF
TRBJ2-4 15 NA TRBV5-1 CASGSGLLAKNIQYF
TRBJ2-5 13 NA TRBV5-1 CASSTAHQETQYF
TRBJ2-1 14 NA TRBV15 CATSPGLSYNEQFF
TRBJ2-5 15 NA TRBV24-1 CATSDFAVTSETQYF
TRBJ2-1 14 NA TRBV20-1 CSARVGQMGNEQFF
TRBJ2-7 15 TRBD1 TRBV15 CATSRDVGTGYEQYF
TRBJ2-1 14 TRBD2 TRBV25-1 CAAAGGSSYNEQFF
TRBJ2-7 15 TRBD2 TRBV3-1 CASSQGLAGVYEQYF
TRBJ1-5 14 NA TRBV9 CASSSSSGNQPQHF
TRBJ1-2 18 TRBD1 TRBV7-8 CASSFTRTGRLSNYGYTF
TRBJ2-3 19 TRBD2 TRBV4-1 CASSPSAGTSGGTGDTQYF
TRBJ2-7 14 TRBD1 TRBV11-2 CASSLGTVSYEQYF
TRBJ1-3 16 NA TRBV24-1 CATSDSRGGPGNTIYF
TRBJ1-4 14 NA TRBV27 CASSPMRTNEKLFF
TRBJ1-1 14 NA TRBV6-5 CASTRDLKNTEAFF
TRBJ2-4 15 TRBD2 TRBV19 CASSPPGLASNIQYF
TRBJ1-6 12 NA TRBV11-3 CASSGTNSPLHF
TRBJ2-3 16 TRBD2 TRBV11-2 CASSLVGSSGRITQYF
TRBJ2-7 15 TRBD2 TRBV5-1 CASSLVLAGGNEQYF
TRBJ1-2 17 NA TRBV9 CASSVYGGDGANYGYTF
TRBJ1-5 14 TRBD1 TRBV9 CASSLGTGHQPQHF
TRBJ2-7 15 NA TRBV4-1 CASSQGRENPLEQYF
TRBJ2-1 14 NA TRBV5-1 CASSTTEFYNEQFF
TRBJ1-2 15 TRBD1 TRBV7-2 CASSRDRGHNYGYTF
TRBJ1-5 16 TRBD1 TRBV12-3/TRBV12-4 CASSSGTDISNQPQHF
TRBJ2-7 16 TRBD1 TRBV5-1 CASSSPTGEVSYEQYF
TRBJ2-7 15 TRBD2 TRBV4-2 CASSQSGGKSHEQYF
TRBJ2-7 13 NA TRBV2 CASTSGRTYEQYF
TRBJ1-2 17 TRBD1 TRBV4-1 CASSQGPDREGLRGYTF
TRBJ2-3 15 NA TRBV9 CASSAWRGGMDTQYF
TRBJ2-7 15 TRBD1 TRBV15 CATSSRDRGTHEQYF
TRBJ2-7 15 TRBD1 TRBV24-1 CATSDPRTGGHEQYF
TRBJ2-7 14 NA TRBV19 CASSISLEGPEQYF
TRBJ2-7 14 TRBD1 TRBV4-1 CASSQERGQGAFYF
TRBJ2-1 15 TRBD1 TRBV12-3/TRBV12-4 CASSSDRVDYNEQFF
TRBJ1-1 14 NA TRBV29-1 CSVGTARRNTEAFF
TRBJ2-5 18 TRBD2 TRBV11-2 CASSPKRTSGGAPETQYF
TRBJ1-2 14 TRBD1 TRBV12-3/TRBV12-4 CASSLVATGAGYTF
TRBJ1-2 13 NA TRBV12-3/TRBV12-4 CASSLSGDYGYTF
TRBJ2-4 18 TRBD1 TRBV7-9 CASSGGGGRGPAKNIQYF
TRBJ2-3 15 TRBD2 TRBV2 CASRWSGGSTDTQYF
TRBJ1-3 17 NA TRBV5-1 CASSLEGGQLIGPTIYF
TRBJ2-1 17 TRBD1 TRBV7-6 CASSFTWTGGRNNEQFF
TRBJ2-1 13 NA TRBV4-1 CASSLGDIGEQFF
TRBJ2-7 14 TRBD1 TRBV29-1 CSVGGGQGGYEQYF
TRBJ2-3 15 TRBD1 TRBV27 CASSPLGQGTDTQYF
TRBJ1-1 15 TRBD1 TRBV7-8 CASSSGTGYGTEAFF
TRBJ2-1 15 TRBD2 TRBV5-6 CASSLRSSGWDEQFF
TRBJ2-6 17 TRBD2 TRBV5-6 CASSHSSGRGGANVLTF
TRBJ1-6 15 NA TRBV7-2 CASSSGANYNSPLHF
TRBJ1-5 15 NA TRBV20-1 CSAQFGGAENQPQHF